The subject of this entry is one T cell receptor (beta chain). Its antigen is undetermined. V gave up 5 bases and J gave up 7 bases; unmatched junction bases: 7. The CDR3 is 14 amino acids. CDR1 SGHNT and CDR2 YYREEE come from the germline V gene (reference sequence). This entry is derived from a study of T cell responses to AZD1222 COVID-19 vaccine. Repertoires were generated with immunoSEQ multiplex PCR, while TCRdb's copy carries only in-frame clones and drops some. The data contain 90,000 to 130,000 clones, less than 95% of them singletons. Study conclusions and caveats: Among the donors, most were white British and more were female, and clonal diversity was possibly underestimated. The repertoires were collected only after the peak T cell response.

This chain joins TRBV5-4 and TRBJ2-1; 9 bases align to TRBD1. This specimen was peripheral blood, taken on day 0 of AZD1222 vaccination. This sequence originates from an adult in good health. The DNA of the CDR3 is TGTGCCAGCAGTTTTGACAGGGGGAGGAATGAGCAGTTCTTC. It translates to CASSFDRGRNEQFF.